This T cell receptor (beta chain) appears in the sequencing data of a study of T cells in localized non-small cell lung cancer. With respect to this clone: Its antigen is not identified.

The assay was immunoSEQ multiplex PCR, and TCRdb's table has in-frame clones only and misses some. The table lists 25,000 to 35,000 clones, roughly 78% of them singletons. Overall study findings and caveats: A higher density of T cells in blood coincided with extended overall survival. Uninvolved adjacent lung had more T cell clonality than any other tissue, topping tumor.

The specimen was peripheral blood, collected before any cancer treatment. The receptor was isolated from a male donor aged 60 or older with stage III squamous cell lung carcinoma.

CDR3 coding DNA: TGTGCCAGCAGCTTAGGCAGAGGCGGCGAAAAACTGTTTTTT. As protein: CASSLGRGGEKLFF. The V and J genes are TRBV7-9 and TRBJ1-4; no firm D call. Per germline, CDR1 SEHNR and CDR2 FQNEAQ (reference sequence). CDR3 length: 14 amino acids. The V end lost 1 base, the J end lost 8 bases, and 11 bases lay between the germline ends.